This T cell receptor beta chain was sequenced for a study of T cells expressing NK-cell markers. Study summary: Seropositivity for HCMV was found in most of the eight sequenced donors, with one seronegative.

Notes on this clonotype: The antigen is undetermined.

The study's findings and limits: There were several donors in whom these clonotypes also led the CD3+CD56-NKG2C+ fraction.

TCRdb reprocessed the 5' RACE reads, with one entry per CDR3 protein and no DNA. This repertoire includes approximately 550,000 distinct CDR3 sequences. The CDR3 is 16 residues long. This TCR came from a man between 18 and 29 years old in good health. The specimen sequenced was blood T cells: a sorted CD56 or NKG2C T cell subset, CD4+ or CD8+ T cells, or bulk PBMC T cells (not recorded which). This rearrangement joins TRBV12-3 or TRBV12-4 to TRBJ1-5; TCRdb gives TRBD1 as the D gene, but with no DNA this cannot be confirmed. Here the CDR3 reads CASRAYRGPVNQPQHF.